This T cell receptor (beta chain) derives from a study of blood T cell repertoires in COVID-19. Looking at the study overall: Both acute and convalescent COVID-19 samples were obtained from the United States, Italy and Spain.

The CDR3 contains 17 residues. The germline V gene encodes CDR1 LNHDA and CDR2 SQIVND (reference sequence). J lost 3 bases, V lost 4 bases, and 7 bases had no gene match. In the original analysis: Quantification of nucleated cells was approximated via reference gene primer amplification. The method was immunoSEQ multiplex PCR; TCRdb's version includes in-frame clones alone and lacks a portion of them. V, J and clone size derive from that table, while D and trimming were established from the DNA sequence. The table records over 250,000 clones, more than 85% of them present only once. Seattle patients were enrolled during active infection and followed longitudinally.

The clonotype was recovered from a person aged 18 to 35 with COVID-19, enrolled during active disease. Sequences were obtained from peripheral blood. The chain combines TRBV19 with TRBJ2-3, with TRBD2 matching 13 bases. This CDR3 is CASSTLGLAGVTDTQYF. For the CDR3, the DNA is TGTGCCAGTAGTACTCTAGGACTAGCGGGAGTTACAGATACGCAGTATTTT.